The rows below give T cell receptor beta chains drawn from one sample of a study of CD4 T cells in relation to SARS-CoV-2 and coronaviruses. Assay: immunoSEQ multiplex PCR; the TCRdb copy retains only in-frame clones and omits some. There are fewer than 15,000 clones in the sample; around 73% occur only once, and around 12% lies in the top ten. These receptors lack a known antigen. The sample taken for sequencing was CD4+ T cells from PBMCs, cultured in vitro. These receptors all stem from a human donor in good health. Both conserved end residues are part of each CDR3. The size of a clone is reported for some rows only, either as once, few or many, or as a class for expanded clones.

TRBJ2-7 | TRBV14 | . | CASSPTTSGNYEQYF
TRBJ2-3 | TRBV9 | . | CASSVDGGSTDTQYF
TRBJ2-1 | TRBV7-6 | . | CASSLIGGTGVNEQFF
TRBJ2-5 | TRBV18 | few | CASSHYQETQYF
TRBJ2-3 | TRBV3-1/TRBV3-2 | . | CASSQDQGAQYF
TRBJ2-7 | TRBV9 | few | CASSFQGTPYEQYF
TRBJ2-5 | TRBV6-5 | . | CASSYRLYQETQYF
TRBJ2-2 | TRBV6-6 | . | CASTGGGLNTGELFF
TRBJ2-1 | TRBV6-2/TRBV6-3 | once | CASSYSVSHKQFF
TRBJ2-2 | TRBV10-3 | . | CASTGQGDGGELFF
TRBJ1-3 | TRBV7-2 | . | CASSLGQGRSSGNTIYF
TRBJ1-2 | TRBV7-9 | few | CASSKTGGFKYGYTF
TRBJ2-3 | TRBV4-3 | once | CASSQETRGVFQNTQYF
TRBJ1-3 | TRBV9 | . | CASSVQGARNTIYF
TRBJ1-2 | TRBV4-2 | . | CASSQDYRAGGYTF
TRBJ2-3 | TRBV7-9 | . | CASSRRRGYSTDTQYF
TRBJ2-1 | TRBV28 | once | CASSSGGEGSDEQFF
TRBJ2-2 | TRBV7-2 | few | CASSFNTGELFF
TRBJ2-2 | TRBV6-2/TRBV6-3 | . | CASSRNTGELFF
TRBJ2-5 | TRBV7-2 | . | CASSSTGIPQETQYF
TRBJ2-1 | TRBV30 | once | CAWSVGLYNEQFF
TRBJ1-3 | TRBV5-1 | few | CASSPDYSGNTIYF
TRBJ2-1 | TRBV7-9 | . | CASSLGPSPYNEQFF
TRBJ1-2 | TRBV2 | . | CASSTSNRGAFGYTF
TRBJ2-7 | TRBV2 | . | CASSGPSYEQYF
TRBJ2-5 | TRBV5-6 | . | CASSLPLAGGETQYF
TRBJ1-5 | TRBV13 | . | CASSDRRNQPQHF
TRBJ2-1 | TRBV5-1 | . | CASSLGPLLAGEEQFF
TRBJ1-4 | TRBV18 | . | CASSPDRLDEKLFF
TRBJ1-2 | TRBV11-2 | . | CASSFVGSGYTF
TRBJ2-3 | TRBV7-2 | . | CASSARGGHPDTQYF
TRBJ2-2 | TRBV11-2 | . | CASSLDRGRSWQSGELFF
TRBJ2-4 | TRBV3-1/TRBV3-2 | . | CASSQSGNIQYF
TRBJ2-6 | TRBV19 | . | CASIQLQGSGANVLTF
TRBJ1-4 | TRBV6-5 | . | CASRPGTGGKEKLFF
TRBJ2-7 | TRBV6-2/TRBV6-3 | . | CASSYRGSYEQYF
TRBJ1-5 | TRBV7-2 | . | CASSRIQRQPQHF
TRBJ2-5 | TRBV5-1 | . | CASSLSVGDGQETQYF
TRBJ1-5 | TRBV6-1 | few | CASSEGKQPQHF
TRBJ1-1 | TRBV12-3/TRBV12-4 | once | CASSLRVNTEAFF
TRBJ2-7 | TRBV4-1 | . | CASSQEVPVGGVGEQYF
TRBJ2-1 | TRBV5-1 | . | CASSPGQGDGEQFF
TRBJ2-3 | TRBV19 | . | CASSSWASGLDTQYF
TRBJ1-2 | TRBV9 | . | CASSPGTGGINYGYTF
TRBJ1-1 | TRBV3-1/TRBV3-2 | few | CASSQDLHARAFF
TRBJ2-5 | TRBV7-2 | . | CASSLAGGWETQYF
TRBJ2-7 | TRBV7-9 | . | CASKGQGSYEQYF
TRBJ2-1 | TRBV19 | . | CASSMRLAGAGEQFF
TRBJ2-7 | TRBV7-2 | . | CASSLRTGQPAYEQYF
TRBJ2-7 | TRBV7-2 | . | CASSLGPLAGPYGQYF
TRBJ1-5 | TRBV29-1 | few | CSCRVGLNQPQHF
TRBJ2-7 | TRBV7-2 | . | CASSLVSGQGREQYF
TRBJ1-2 | TRBV4-2 | . | CASTSFGYNYGYTF
TRBJ1-2 | TRBV30 | . | CATNRDFGYTF
TRBJ2-7 | TRBV30 | few | CAWSVLKGAYEQYF